This T cell receptor beta chain came from a study of radiotherapy plus CTLA-4 blockade in lung cancer. Overall study context: An objective response was seen in approximately 17% of patients, and disease control in just over 30%. Findings of the study overall: With interferon-beta, early dynamics of blood T cell clones were reported to best predict response. Radiotherapy with ipilimumab was followed by blood expansion of tumor-derived clones.

Those with chemo-refractory metastatic non-small-cell lung cancer were treated with focal radiation combined with CTLA-4 blockade using ipilimumab. Concerning this clone itself: Antigen specificity is unknown.

Looked up from germline, CDR1 is SNHLY and CDR2 is FYNNEI. V gave up 2 bases and J gave up 0 bases, with 5 bases separating them. This CDR3 has 15 residues. Assay used: immunoSEQ multiplex PCR; TCRdb lists only in-frame clones, some missing. This sample has 43,000 or so clones, with around 73% found just once. The clonotype comes from a human donor with non-small cell lung cancer who had a complete response to radiotherapy plus ipilimumab. The chain carries TRBV2 and TRBJ2-6; no firm D call. Material: peripheral blood, obtained from a patient treated with radiotherapy plus ipilimumab. In DNA form, the CDR3 reads TGTGCCAGCAGTGAATTTAGCTCTGGGGCCAACGTCCTGACTTTC. Translating gives CASSEFSSGANVLTF.